This entry is about one T cell receptor beta chain. Per the study methods: The assay estimated nucleated cells by amplifying reference gene primers. Sequencing used immunoSEQ multiplex PCR; TCRdb keeps in-frame clones, though not all of them. V, J and clone size were drawn from that table, and D and trimming were deduced from the DNA. This table holds over 35,000 clones, over 70% found once. The data are from a study of blood T cell repertoires in COVID-19. Overall study: Specimens from acute and convalescent COVID-19 originated in the United States, Italy and Spain. In each case, the material was cDNA or gDNA derived from T cells, B-cell-depleted T cells, or PBMCs.

CDR3 length: 13 amino acids. V lost 5 bases to trimming and J lost 4 bases; unmatched junction nucleotides: 4. Germline V lookup: CDR1 SEHNR, CDR2 FQNEAQ (reference sequence). The sample consisted of peripheral blood. The source of this sequence is a man over 45 with acute or convalescent COVID-19. The chain carries TRBV7-9 and TRBJ1-2, with 7 bases identical to TRBD1. The CDR3 sequence is CASSIGDSYGYTF. CDR3 in DNA: TGTGCCAGCAGCATCGGGGACAGCTATGGCTACACCTTC.